The T cell receptor (beta chain) under discussion was sequenced for a study of blood T cell repertoires in COVID-19. This clone was counted once. V gave up 5 bases and J gave up 3 bases, with 11 bases separating them. Germline loops: CDR1 SGDLS, CDR2 YYNGEE. The CDR3 is 13 amino acids. Study processing details: It was from reference gene primer amplification that nucleated cell counts were estimated. Here immunoSEQ multiplex PCR was the method, and the copy in TCRdb shows in-frame clones only, minus some. V and J calls and clone size are those listed in that table; D and trimming were worked out from the DNA. The sample carries 200,000 or so clones, about 80% recorded once.

V usage is TRBV9 and J usage is TRBJ1-1; D unresolved. Material: peripheral blood. The TCR sequence derives from a woman in her sixties or seventies with acute or convalescent COVID-19. CDR3: CASSTDRDTEAFF. In nucleotides, the CDR3 is TGTGCCAGCAGTACTGACCGGGACACTGAAGCTTTCTTT.